Reported below is one T cell receptor beta chain. The record originates from a study of blood T cell repertoires in COVID-19. Study background: The United States, Italy and Spain were the sources of the acute and convalescent COVID-19 samples. In each case, the material was cDNA or gDNA derived from T cells, B-cell-depleted T cells, or PBMCs.

In the original analysis: Reference gene primers were amplified, and this amplification served to estimate nucleated cell counts. Here immunoSEQ multiplex PCR was the method, and the copy in TCRdb shows in-frame clones only, minus some. That table supplies the V and J calls and clone size; D and trimming were determined from the DNA. Altogether 50,000 to 75,000 clones are present, 75% to 95% being singletons, with the ten largest covering over 7.5%. The CDR3 length is 14 residues. The sample consisted of peripheral blood. The chain combines TRBV21-1 with TRBJ2-3; TRBD1 reflects the table's D call only, with no check against the DNA. TRBV21-1 is a pseudogene locus. The TCR comes from a human donor in a cohort sampled during active COVID-19. The CDR3 coding sequence is TGTGCCAGCCGGGACAGGGGATCTACAGATACGCAGTATTTT. Protein product: CASRDRGSTDTQYF.